This TCR beta chain was recorded in a study of neurological immune-mediated disorders. The unsorted libraries were prepared from 2 million PBMCs (stored at -80 C). Notes on the study in general: One related-CDR3 cluster, which may be a signature, held the repertoires of 18 of 34 multiple sclerosis patients after phylogenetic grouping.

CDR3 size: 15 residues. The V segment lost 4 bases and the J segment 6 bases; nucleotides outside the gene matches: 9. Germline loops: CDR1 DFQATT, CDR2 SNEGSKA (reference sequence). This clonotype has ten or more counts. Its antigen is not known. TCRdb re-called the 5' RACE reads with MiXCR, one entry per CDR3 protein. This sample has some 26,000 distinct CDR3 sequences, with 2.5% to 4% found just once. The sample comprised PBMCs. This sequence was found in a woman aged 25-40 years with multiple sclerosis. J is TRBJ2-1 and V is TRBV20-1, with 10 bases identical to TRBD1. The CDR3 loop reads CSATHLGQGTNEQFF. The CDR3 DNA reads TGCAGTGCTACCCATCTGGGACAGGGGACCAATGAGCAGTTCTTC.